One and the same sample provided the 17 T cell receptor beta chains below, sequenced in a study of blood T cell repertoires in COVID-19. Measured with immunoSEQ multiplex PCR; TCRdb has only the in-frame clones, and not every one. The table includes around 68,000 clones, roughly 92% detected once. Sequenced sample: peripheral blood. Receptors originate from a man aged 70 or older with active COVID-19.

This chain connects TRBV12-3 or TRBV12-4 to TRBJ1-1; D might be TRBD1 (6 bases). The CDR3 contains 13 residues. The V gene lost 3 bases and the J gene lost 6 bases, with 11 bases spanning the gap. The CDR3 DNA is TGTGCCAGCAGTTTCCAGGGGAATGCTGAAGCTTTCTTT. Residues: CASSFQGNAEAFF.

The chain carries TRBV3-1 (or the pseudogene TRBV3-2) and TRBJ2-2; D might be TRBD2 (5 bases). This CDR3 has 14 residues. The ends were cut back, 1 base at V and 5 bases at J, with 8 bases in the middle. Germline CDR1 and CDR2: LGHDT and YNNKEL (reference sequence). The DNA for the CDR3 is TGTGCCAGCAGCCAAGTCAGAGGGACCGGGGAGCTGTTTTTT. It translates to CASSQVRGTGELFF.

The chain uses TRBV5-1 and TRBJ1-3, with D possibly being TRBD1 (5 bases). The V gene's germline CDR1 is SGHRS and CDR2 YFSETQ. The CDR3 contains 16 residues. V was shortened by 0 bases and J by 1 base, with 11 bases between the two germline ends. CDR3 residues: CASSLAAGDSGNTIYF. In nucleotides, the CDR3 is TGCGCCAGCAGCTTGGCGGCGGGGGATTCTGGAAACACCATATATTTT. Complete variable domain (other parts from reference TRBV5-1 and TRBJ1-3): KAGVTQTPRYLIKTRGQQVTLSCSPISGHRSVSWYQQTPGQGLQFLFEYFSETQRNKGNFPGRFSGRQFSNSRSEMNVSTLELGDSALYLCASSLAAGDSGNTIYFGEGSWLTVV.

The CDR3 DNA reads TGCAGTGCTAGTGGAGTCGGACAGAGCAATCAGCCCCAGCATTTT. Protein product: CSASGVGQSNQPQHF. The chain carries TRBV20-1 and TRBJ1-5, with D tentatively TRBD1 (6 bases). V was clipped by 3 bases and J by 1 base, with 13 bases between them. The CDR3 sequence is 15 residues long. CDR1 is DFQATT and CDR2 is SNEGSKA in the germline V gene (reference sequence).

This chain connects TRBV5-1 to TRBJ2-5; D uncertain. V shed 2 bases and J shed 4 bases, with 12 bases lying between them. The CDR3 totals 14 residues. The germline gives CDR1 SGHRS, CDR2 YFSETQ. In DNA, the CDR3 is TGCGCCAGCAGCTTCCTCATCGACACAGAGACCCAGTACTTC. This translates into CASSFLIDTETQYF.

The genes are TRBV6-5 and TRBJ2-4, with TRBD1 matching over 9 bases. With V trimmed by 8 bases and J by 4 bases, 9 bases remained unmatched. This CDR3 is 15 amino acids long. Germline values: CDR1 MNHEY, CDR2 SVGAGI. The CDR3 sequence is CASGYPGTGKNIQYF. In DNA form, the CDR3 reads TGTGCCAGCGGCTACCCCGGGACAGGGAAAAACATTCAGTACTTC.

Points on this clone: The junction departs from the called germline gene at one end, perhaps through a read error. CDR3 loop: CASSQNAGELFF. In nucleotides, the CDR3 is TGTGCCAGCAGCCAGAACGCCGGGGAGCTGTTTTTT. The chain employs TRBV28 and TRBJ2-2; unclear D gene. CDR3 size: 12 residues. Germline V lookup: CDR1 MDHEN, CDR2 SYDVKM.

This clone appeared a few times. The V gene is TRBV6-6, the J gene TRBJ1-6, with TRBD1 matching over 7 bases. The CDR3 length is 15 residues. The germline CDR1 and CDR2 sequences are MNHNY and SVGAGI (reference sequence). The V segment lost 0 bases and the J segment 10 bases; nucleotides outside the gene matches: 6. As DNA, the CDR3 is TGTGCCAGCAGTTACTCGGAGACAGGGCGGTCACCCCTCCACTTT. Protein product: CASSYSETGRSPLHF.

The chain joins TRBV2 to TRBJ1-2, with D perhaps TRBD1 (6 bases). V lost 7 bases, J lost 2 bases, and 11 bases lay in between. Germline-derived CDR1 and CDR2 are SNHLY and FYNNEI. The CDR3 extends over 13 amino acids. CDR3 sequence reads: CASKGGENYGYTF. In nucleotides, the CDR3 is TGTGCCAGCAAGGGGGGGGAAAACTATGGCTACACCTTC.

The chain's CDR3 is CASSLSRDRKTFF. The CDR3 bases are TGTGCCAGCAGTTTAAGTCGGGACAGGAAGACTTTCTTT. The V and J genes are TRBV28 and TRBJ1-1; 8 bases are shared with TRBD1. The CDR3 has 13 residues. Germline CDR1 reads MDHEN; CDR2 reads SYDVKM. J was trimmed by 12 bases and V by 2 bases; bases with no gene match: 8.

The CDR3 sequence is CASSSPAPGEGATDTQYF. DNA for the CDR3: TGCGCCAGCAGCTCCCCTGCCCCTGGGGAGGGTGCCACAGATACGCAGTATTTT. The rearrangement joins TRBV5-1 to TRBJ2-3; TRBD2 matches at 7 bases. Germline V gene data show CDR1 as SGHRS and CDR2 as YFSETQ. This CDR3 comprises 18 residues. Unmatched junction bases numbered 15, after V lost 3 bases and J lost 2 bases.

The chain recombines TRBV7-9 with TRBJ2-2; TRBD2 matches 11 bases. The germline V gene has CDR1 SEHNR and CDR2 FQNEAQ (reference sequence). This CDR3 spans 17 amino acids. After removal of 2 bases from V and 6 bases from J, the junction contained 8 bases not matched to a gene. In DNA, the CDR3 is TGTGCCAGCAGCTTATTAGCGGGGGGGCCTCGGGCCGGGGAGCTGTTTTTT. This translates into CASSLLAGGPRAGELFF.

This clone has only one observation. CDR3 amino acids: CASTKSGSPGIQYF. For the CDR3, the DNA is TGTGCCAGCACCAAAAGTGGGTCTCCAGGGATTCAGTACTTC. The chain is built from TRBV7-8 and TRBJ2-4; D is possibly TRBD1 (5 bases). The CDR3 contains 14 residues. Germline CDR1 is SGHVS and CDR2 is FQNEAQ. V was cut by 7 bases and J by 10 bases, with 20 bases left in between.

The rearrangement uses TRBV14 and TRBJ1-1, with D perhaps matching TRBD1 (6 bases). CDR3 length equals 15 residues. Germline V lookup: CDR1 SGHDN, CDR2 FVKESK. Trimming removed 4 bases at V and 2 bases at J, with 14 bases between. The DNA for the CDR3 is TGTGCCAGCAGCCCCCTGACAGGCCCTAACACTGAAGCTTTCTTT. Protein sequence: CASSPLTGPNTEAFF.

The genes are TRBV5-4 and TRBJ1-1; tentatively, D is TRBD1 (5 bases). This CDR3 has 14 residues. Trimming removed 4 bases at V and 4 bases at J, with 14 bases between. Germline V gene lookup returns CDR1 SGHNT and CDR2 YYREEE (reference sequence). The CDR3 loop reads CASSGGTKSTEAFF. The CDR3, as DNA: TGTGCCAGCAGCGGCGGGACTAAGAGCACTGAAGCTTTCTTT.

V and J are TRBV27 and TRBJ2-5; 9 bases are a match to TRBD2. CDR3 length: 14 residues. Losses at the gene ends were 5 bases for V and 4 bases for J; bases not matched to a gene: 5. Looked up from germline, CDR1 is MNHEY and CDR2 is SMNVEV (reference sequence). The CDR3 loop reads CASSGGGGVETQYF. CDR3 coding DNA: TGTGCCAGCAGTGGCGGGGGGGGCGTAGAGACCCAGTACTTC.

The rearrangement uses TRBV19 and TRBJ2-1, with D perhaps TRBD2 (5 bases). Trimming removed 5 bases at V and 10 bases at J, with 15 bases between. This CDR3 has 13 residues. Germline CDR1 is LNHDA and CDR2 is SQIVND (reference sequence). As DNA, the CDR3 is TGTGCCAGTAGTGGGAGCCCCTACGGCGAGCAGTTCTTC. Its translation is CASSGSPYGEQFF.